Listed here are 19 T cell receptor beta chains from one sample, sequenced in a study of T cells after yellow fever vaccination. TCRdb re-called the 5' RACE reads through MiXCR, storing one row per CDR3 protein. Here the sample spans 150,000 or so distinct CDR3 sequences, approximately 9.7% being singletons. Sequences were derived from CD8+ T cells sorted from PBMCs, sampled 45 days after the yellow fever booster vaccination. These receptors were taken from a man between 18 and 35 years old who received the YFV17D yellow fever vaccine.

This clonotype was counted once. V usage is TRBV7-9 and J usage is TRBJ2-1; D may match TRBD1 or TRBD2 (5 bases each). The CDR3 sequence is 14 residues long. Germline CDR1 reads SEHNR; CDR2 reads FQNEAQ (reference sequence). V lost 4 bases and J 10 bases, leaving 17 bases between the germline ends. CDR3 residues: CASSYEGTPVEQFF. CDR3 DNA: TGTGCCAGCAGCTATGAGGGGACCCCCGTGGAGCAGTTCTTC.

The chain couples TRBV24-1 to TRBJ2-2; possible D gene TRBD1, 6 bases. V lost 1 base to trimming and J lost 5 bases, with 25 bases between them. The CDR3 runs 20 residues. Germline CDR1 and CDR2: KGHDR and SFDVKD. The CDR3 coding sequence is TGTGCCACCAGTGATTTCGACCCGGGACATTCGCATACAGCGACCGGGGAGCTGTTTTTT. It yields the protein CATSDFDPGHSHTATGELFF.

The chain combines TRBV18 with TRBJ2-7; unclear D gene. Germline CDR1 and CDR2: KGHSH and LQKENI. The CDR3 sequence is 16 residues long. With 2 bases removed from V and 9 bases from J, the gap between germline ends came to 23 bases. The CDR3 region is CASSPNKTPGSTAQYF. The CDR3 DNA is TGTGCCAGCTCACCAAATAAAACCCCAGGTTCTACGGCGCAGTACTTC.

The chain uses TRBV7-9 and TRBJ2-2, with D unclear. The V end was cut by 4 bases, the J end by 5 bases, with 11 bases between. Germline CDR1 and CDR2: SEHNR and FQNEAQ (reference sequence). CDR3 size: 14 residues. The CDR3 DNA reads TGTGCCAGCAGCTCGAAAGACGGTACCGGGGAGCTGTTTTTT. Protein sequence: CASSSKDGTGELFF.

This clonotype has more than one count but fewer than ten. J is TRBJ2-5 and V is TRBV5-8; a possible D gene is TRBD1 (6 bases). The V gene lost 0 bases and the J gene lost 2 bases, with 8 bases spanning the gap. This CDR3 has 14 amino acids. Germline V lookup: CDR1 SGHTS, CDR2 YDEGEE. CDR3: CASSLDRVQETQYF. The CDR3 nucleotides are TGTGCCAGCAGCTTGGACAGGGTTCAAGAGACCCAGTACTTC.

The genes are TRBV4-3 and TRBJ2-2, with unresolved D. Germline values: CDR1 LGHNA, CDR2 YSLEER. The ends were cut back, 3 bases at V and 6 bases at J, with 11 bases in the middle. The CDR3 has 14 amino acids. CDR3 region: CASSHQTLAGELFF. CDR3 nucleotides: TGCGCCAGCAGCCACCAGACATTGGCCGGGGAGCTGTTTTTT.

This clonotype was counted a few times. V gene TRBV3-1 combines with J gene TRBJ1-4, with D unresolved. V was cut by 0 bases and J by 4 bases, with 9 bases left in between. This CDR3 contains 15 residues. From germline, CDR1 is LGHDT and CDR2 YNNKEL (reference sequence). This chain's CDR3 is CASSQDPYVNEKLFF. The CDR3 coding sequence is TGTGCCAGCAGCCAAGATCCTTACGTTAATGAAAAACTGTTTTTT.

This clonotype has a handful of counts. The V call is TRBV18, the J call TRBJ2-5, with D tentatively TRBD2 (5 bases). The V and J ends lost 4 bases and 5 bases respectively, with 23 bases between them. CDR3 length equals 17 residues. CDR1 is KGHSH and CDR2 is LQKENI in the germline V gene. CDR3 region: CASSRRRATSFDETQYF. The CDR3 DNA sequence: TGTGCCAGCTCACGTCGAAGGGCAACTAGTTTCGACGAGACCCAGTACTTC. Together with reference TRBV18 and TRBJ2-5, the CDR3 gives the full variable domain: NAGVMQNPRHLVRRRGQEARLRCSPMKGHSHVYWYRQLPEEGLKFMVYLQKENIIDESGMPKERFSAEFPKEGPSILRIQQVVRGDSAAYFCASSRRRATSFDETQYFGPGTRLLVL.

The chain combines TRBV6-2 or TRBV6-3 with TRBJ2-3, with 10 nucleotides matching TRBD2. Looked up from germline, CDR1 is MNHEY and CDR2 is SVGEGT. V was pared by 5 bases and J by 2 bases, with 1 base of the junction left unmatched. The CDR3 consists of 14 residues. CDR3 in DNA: TGTGCCAGCAGTAGCGGGGGGGCCACAGATACGCAGTATTTT. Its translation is CASSSGGATDTQYF.

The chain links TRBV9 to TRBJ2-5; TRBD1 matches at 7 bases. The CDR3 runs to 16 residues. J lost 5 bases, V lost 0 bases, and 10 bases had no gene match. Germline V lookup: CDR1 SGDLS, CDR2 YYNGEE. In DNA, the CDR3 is TGTGCCAGCAGCGTAGGTGCAGGAACACAGGGGGAGACCCAGTACTTC. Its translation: CASSVGAGTQGETQYF.

The CDR3 reads CASKGTGGNEQFF. CDR3 coding DNA: TGTGCCAGCAAGGGGACAGGGGGCAATGAGCAGTTCTTC. V is TRBV21-1 and J is TRBJ2-1; the table's D call, TRBD1, was not checked against the DNA. TRBV21-1 is deemed a pseudogene. CDR3 size: 13 residues.

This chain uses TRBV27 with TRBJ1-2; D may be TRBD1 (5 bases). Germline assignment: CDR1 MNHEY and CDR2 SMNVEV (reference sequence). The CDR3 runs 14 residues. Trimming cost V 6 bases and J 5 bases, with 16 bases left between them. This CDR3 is CASSPQGFRYGYTF. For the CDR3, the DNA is TGTGCCAGCAGCCCCCAGGGATTTCGGTATGGCTACACCTTC.

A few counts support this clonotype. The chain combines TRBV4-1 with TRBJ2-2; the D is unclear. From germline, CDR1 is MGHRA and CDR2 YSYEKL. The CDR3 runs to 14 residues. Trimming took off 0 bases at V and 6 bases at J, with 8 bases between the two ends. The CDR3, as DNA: TGCGCCAGCAGCCAAGAGGAATTAGCCGGGGAGCTGTTTTTT. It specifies CASSQEELAGELFF.

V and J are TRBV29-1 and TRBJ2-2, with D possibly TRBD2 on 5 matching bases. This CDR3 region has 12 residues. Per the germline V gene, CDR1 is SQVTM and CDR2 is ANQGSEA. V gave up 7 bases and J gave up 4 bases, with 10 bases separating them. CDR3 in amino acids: CSGTRSTGELFF. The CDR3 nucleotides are TGCAGCGGCACTAGAAGCACCGGGGAGCTGTTTTTT.

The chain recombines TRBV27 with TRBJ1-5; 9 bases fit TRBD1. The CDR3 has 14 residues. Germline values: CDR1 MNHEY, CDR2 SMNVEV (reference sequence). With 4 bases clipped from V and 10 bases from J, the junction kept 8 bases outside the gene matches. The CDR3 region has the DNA TGTGCCAGCAGTTCTCTGACAGGGGGTCACCCCCAGCATTTT. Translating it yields CASSSLTGGHPQHF.

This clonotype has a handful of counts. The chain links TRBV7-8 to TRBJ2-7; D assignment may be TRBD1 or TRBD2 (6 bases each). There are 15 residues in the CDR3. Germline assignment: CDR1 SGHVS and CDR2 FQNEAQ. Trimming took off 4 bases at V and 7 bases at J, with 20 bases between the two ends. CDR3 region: CASSSSEGGRQEQYF. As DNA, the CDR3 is TGTGCCAGCAGCTCCAGCGAGGGGGGACGTCAGGAGCAGTACTTC.

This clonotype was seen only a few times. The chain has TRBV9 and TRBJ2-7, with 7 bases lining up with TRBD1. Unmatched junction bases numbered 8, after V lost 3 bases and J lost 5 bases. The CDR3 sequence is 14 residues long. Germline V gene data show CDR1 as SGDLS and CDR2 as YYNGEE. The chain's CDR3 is CASSATTGVHEQYF. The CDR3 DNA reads TGTGCCAGCAGCGCTACAACAGGGGTACACGAGCAGTACTTC.

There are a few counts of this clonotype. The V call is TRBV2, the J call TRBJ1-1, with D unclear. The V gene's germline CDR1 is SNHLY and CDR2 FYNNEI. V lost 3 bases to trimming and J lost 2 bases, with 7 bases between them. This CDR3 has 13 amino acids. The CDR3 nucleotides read TGTGCCAGCAGTGATCTCCCCAACACTGAAGCTTTCTTT. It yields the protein CASSDLPNTEAFF.

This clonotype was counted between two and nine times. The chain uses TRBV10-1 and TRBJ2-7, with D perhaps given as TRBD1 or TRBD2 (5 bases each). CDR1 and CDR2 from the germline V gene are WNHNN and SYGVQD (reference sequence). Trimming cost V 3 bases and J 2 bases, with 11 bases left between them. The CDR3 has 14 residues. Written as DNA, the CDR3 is TGCGCCAGCAGTGAATCCGGGACGACCTACGAGCAGTACTTC. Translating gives CASSESGTTYEQYF.